One and the same sample provided the 4 T cell receptor beta chains below, sequenced in a study of blood T cells in healthy people across ages. A second PCR, run for about 7 to 11 cycles, used a sample-barcoded 5' primer plus a J-beta primer mix. In TCRdb, the 5' RACE reads were re-called with MiXCR into one record per CDR3 protein. The table lists roughly 700,000 distinct CDR3 sequences, 45% to 50% of them singletons. Sequenced sample: blood. All receptors come from a woman aged 55-69 years in good health.

The V call is TRBV6-2 or TRBV6-3, the J call TRBJ1-2; D ambiguous. CDR1 is MNHEY and CDR2 is SVGEGT in the germline V gene. The V and J ends lost 0 bases and 6 bases respectively, with 17 bases between them. CDR3 length: 16 amino acids. In DNA, the CDR3 is TGTGCCAGCAGTTACTCGATAAAATTAGGAAGAGATGGCTACACCTTC. This translates into CASSYSIKLGRDGYTF.

This sequence joins TRBV7-2 and TRBJ2-3; 9 bases line up with TRBD2. The CDR3 runs 17 residues. Per the germline V gene, CDR1 is SGHTA and CDR2 is FQGNSA. The V gene end was trimmed by 2 bases and the J gene end by 5 bases; junction bases not matched to a gene: 11. The CDR3 DNA reads as TGTGCCAGCAGCTTAAAGTGGGCGGGAGGGTCGGTAGATACGCAGTATTTT. Translation gives CASSLKWAGGSVDTQYF.

There are a few counts of this clonotype. The chain uses TRBV4-3 and TRBJ2-7, with TRBD2 matching 9 bases. The CDR3 contains 15 residues. V shed 3 bases and J 2 bases; nucleotides not matched to a gene: 5. CDR1 and CDR2 from the germline V gene are LGHNA and YSLEER. The CDR3 coding sequence is TGCGCCAGCAGCCAGATAGCGGGAGCCCCCTACGAGCAGTACTTC. This gives the protein CASSQIAGAPYEQYF.

The chain is built from TRBV7-2 and TRBJ2-3; D uncertain. From germline, CDR1 is SGHTA and CDR2 FQGNSA. V was shortened by 0 bases and J by 7 bases, with 8 bases between the two germline ends. The CDR3 extends over 13 amino acids. The CDR3 is CASSLAGPNTQYF. As DNA, the CDR3 is TGTGCCAGCAGCTTAGCCGGCCCTAATACGCAGTATTTT.